A selection of T cell receptor beta chains follows, all from one sample in a study of shared clonotypes between healthy human individuals. Measured with immunoSEQ multiplex PCR; TCRdb has only the in-frame clones, and not every one. The table lists 800,000 to 950,000 clones, about 96% of them singletons. Sequenced material: naive CD8+ T cells sorted from blood. These receptors originate from a man younger than 45 in good health. The CDR3 runs from the conserved cysteine through the conserved F or W.

TRBJ2-7	16	TRBV18	CASSPQIGQGANEQYF
TRBJ1-5	13	TRBV18	CASSPWGSQPQHF
TRBJ2-7	15	TRBV2	CASRLSLAGDDEQYF
TRBJ1-4	14	TRBV10-3	CAISEGATNEKLFF
TRBJ2-2	14	TRBV11-2	CASSLEGYTGELFF
TRBJ2-5	14	TRBV27	CASSLNGAQETQYF
TRBJ1-5	16	TRBV6-6	CASSYSMEQGDQPQHF
TRBJ2-1	16	TRBV7-9	CASSSGLAGRLVEQFF
TRBJ2-5	14	TRBV10-1	CASSESAGGETQYF
TRBJ2-2	16	TRBV15	CATSRDRGALTGELFF
TRBJ2-7	16	TRBV4-3	CASSQNLADYPYEQYF
TRBJ2-1	13	TRBV5-1	CASSPPPGDEQFF
TRBJ2-1	13	TRBV7-9	CASEDREDNEQFF
TRBJ1-5	17	TRBV2	CASRAEDRVYSNQPQHF
TRBJ2-7	11	TRBV28	CASSFYYEQYF
TRBJ2-7	15	TRBV9	CASSPLAGTRVEQYF
TRBJ2-1	13	TRBV2	CASAGTDLDEQFF
TRBJ2-7	14	TRBV2	CASSTGTGFFEQYF
TRBJ2-3	16	TRBV7-9	CASRGSLRGGTDTQYF
TRBJ2-1	13	TRBV11-2	CASSLALADEQFF
TRBJ2-7	16	TRBV5-1	CASSAPDTSGRDEQYF
TRBJ2-1	15	TRBV27	CASSSGTEAYNEQFF
TRBJ1-5	18	TRBV7-9	CASSLDVVTTSSNQPQHF
TRBJ1-1	16	TRBV7-2	CASSLRAGLANTEAFF